The T cell receptor beta chain under discussion was sequenced for a study of cytomegalovirus exposure and HLA in healthy donors. Germline assignment: CDR1 SGDLS and CDR2 YYNGEE. V lost 2 bases and J lost 4, with 12 bases in between. The CDR3 is 14 amino acids. In the PCR, 60 Vbeta and 13 Jbeta primers were used. The repertoire was sequenced with immunoSEQ multiplex PCR; TCRdb's copy has only in-frame clones and lacks some. The sample lists around 190,000 clones; 9.5% were seen once. Sequencing was done on a sample of PBMCs. The clonotype was recovered from a woman aged 25-40 years in good health and CMV-seropositive. The J gene is TRBJ2-5, the V gene TRBV9; possibly TRBD1 for D (5 bases). The CDR3 loop is CASSVAGSVETQYF. CDR3 DNA: TGTGCCAGCAGCGTTGCAGGGTCGGTAGAGACCCAGTACTTC.